The clone carrying this TCR beta chain was seen once. The antigen is not known. This sample was taken from a study of OX40 agonist ivuxolimab in advanced cancers. The overall study: Of the patients, three showed partial responses, one with hepatocellular carcinoma and two with cutaneous melanoma. General study results and limits: Partly responding patients at 0.1-3.0 mg/kg showed some of the smallest clonal expansion.

Clones were read by immunoSEQ multiplex PCR, and TCRdb kept only the in-frame ones, dropping some. In the table there are tens of thousands of clones, more than 70% of which are singletons. CDR1 is SGDLS and CDR2 is YYNGEE in the germline V gene. V gave up 3 bases and J gave up 5 bases; unmatched junction bases: 12. The CDR3 loop spans 16 amino acids. The receptor's source is an adult with an advanced solid tumor such as melanoma, head and neck, liver or kidney cancer. The sequenced sample was CD4+ or CD8+ T cells sorted from blood, obtained in a trial of the OX40 agonist ivuxolimab. V is TRBV9 and J is TRBJ2-3; 7 bases are a match to TRBD1. The CDR3 sequence is CASSAPTGRNEDTQYF. Here the CDR3 DNA reads TGTGCCAGCAGCGCTCCGACAGGGCGAAACGAAGATACGCAGTATTTT.